A single sample is the source of the 30 T cell receptor beta chains below, sequenced in a study of cytomegalovirus exposure and HLA in healthy donors (dated 2017 in TCRdb). The library relied on the immunoSEQ multiplex PCR assay. A mixture of 60 forward primers for TCR Vbeta segments and 13 reverse primers for TCR Jbeta segments was used in the multiplex PCR. The immuneACCESS repertoire file appears here via TCRdb, limited to in-frame rearrangements. These files lack a portion of the clones; in checked studies, under half of the deficit traces to unresolved V genes, and the cause of the others is not known. The sample records some 140,000 clones, 60% to 80% of which are singletons. The ten largest clones take up less than 1.1% of the sample. The sample was PBMCs. The receptors were gathered from a male donor in good health and CMV-seronegative.

The J gene is TRBJ2-5, the V gene TRBV25-1, with a weak D call TRBD2 (7 bases). Trimming pared 8 bases from V and 0 bases from J, leaving 13 bases between. This CDR3 has 14 residues. Looked up from germline, CDR1 is MGHDK and CDR2 is SYGVNS. This CDR3 reads CASGGGQYQETQYF. As DNA, the CDR3 is TGTGCCAGCGGGGGGGGGCAATACCAAGAGACCCAGTACTTC.

The sample holds one count of this clone. The chain recombines TRBV13 with TRBJ2-5; possible D gene TRBD1, 6 bases. The CDR3 spans 13 residues. Germline loops: CDR1 PRHDT, CDR2 FYEKMQ (reference sequence). Trimming took off 3 bases at V and 5 bases at J, with 10 bases between the two ends. The CDR3 sequence is CASSFTGLETQYF. CDR3 coding DNA: TGTGCCAGCAGCTTCACAGGGCTCGAGACCCAGTACTTC. The full variable domain, in which reference TRBV13 and TRBJ2-5 provide the parts outside the CDR3, is AAGVIQSPRHLIKEKRETATLKCYPIPRHDTVYWYQQGPGQDPQFLISFYEKMQSDKGSIPDRFSAQQFSDYHSELNMSSLELGDSALYFCASSFTGLETQYFGPGTRLLVL.

The chain links TRBV19 to TRBJ1-1; 7 nucleotides agree with TRBD1. Germline assignment: CDR1 LNHDA and CDR2 SQIVND (reference sequence). V lost 5 bases to trimming and J lost 11 bases; unmatched junction nucleotides: 14. CDR3 length: 14 amino acids. The CDR3 DNA reads as TGTGCCAGTAGTTATATGGGACAGAGTTTAGTGGCTTTCTTT. Protein: CASSYMGQSLVAFF.

The chain recombines TRBV18 with TRBJ2-3; 9 nucleotides line up with TRBD1. The CDR3 totals 16 residues. CDR1 is KGHSH, CDR2 LQKENI, per germline. V shed 9 bases, J shed 2 bases, and the junction held 12 bases outside the gene matches. The CDR3 is CASTIRRTGDTDTQYF. The CDR3 DNA sequence: TGTGCCAGTACCATCAGGAGGACAGGGGACACAGATACGCAGTATTTT.

This chain uses TRBV5-4 with TRBJ2-1, with D perhaps matching TRBD2 (7 bases). Trimming took off 1 base at V and 4 bases at J, with 12 bases between the two ends. This CDR3 is built from 15 residues. CDR1 SGHNT and CDR2 YYREEE come from the germline V gene (reference sequence). CDR3 in DNA: TGTGCCAGCAGCTTGCCGGGGGGCCGGTACAATGAGCAGTTCTTC. Translated, it gives CASSLPGGRYNEQFF.

The rearrangement links TRBV5-8 to TRBJ2-7; D gene ambiguous. V gave up 7 bases and J gave up 2 bases, with 13 bases separating them. Germline V lookup: CDR1 SGHTS, CDR2 YDEGEE. The CDR3 length is 13 residues. Here the CDR3 reads CASGLDNPYEQYF. CDR3 nucleotide sequence: TGTGCCAGCGGGCTGGATAACCCCTACGAGCAGTACTTC.

This clone was observed a single time. The J gene is TRBJ2-7, the V gene TRBV5-1; 7 nucleotides agree with TRBD2. Trimming cost V 4 bases and J 1 base; bases outside gene matches: 5. Per germline, CDR1 SGHRS and CDR2 YFSETQ. CDR3 size: 14 residues. As DNA, the CDR3 is TGCGCCAGCAGCGCGGGGGTTATTTCCTACGAGCAGTACTTC. Translation: CASSAGVISYEQYF.

CDR3 DNA sequence: TGTGCCAGTAGTATAGGGGGCAGGCGCCTCTACACCTTC. Protein: CASSIGGRRLYTF. The chain is built from TRBV19 and TRBJ1-2, with a possible D match to TRBD1 (5 bases). CDR3 length equals 13 residues. Per germline, CDR1 LNHDA and CDR2 SQIVND (reference sequence). The V end lost 1 base, the J end lost 10 bases, and 13 bases lay between the germline ends.

V gene TRBV7-8 combines with J gene TRBJ2-3; 11 bases agree with TRBD2. CDR3 length: 16 amino acids. The junction had 9 bases not matched to a gene; V was cut back by 4 bases and J by 6 bases. The germline V gene encodes CDR1 SGHVS and CDR2 FQNEAQ. The CDR3 loop is CASSSGTSGLGDTQYF. The CDR3, as DNA: TGTGCCAGCAGCTCCGGGACTAGCGGCCTGGGGGATACGCAGTATTTT.

In nucleotides, the CDR3 is TGCGCCAGCAGTGAGGAGGGGGTGACCAAAAACATTCAGTACTTC. It yields the protein CASSEEGVTKNIQYF. This chain uses TRBV10-2 with TRBJ2-4; the D gene is possibly TRBD1 (6 bases). In germline, CDR1 is WSHSY, CDR2 SAAADI. The CDR3 length is 15 residues. Trimming stripped 2 bases from V and 2 bases from J, with 10 bases between.

The chain combines TRBV19 with TRBJ2-5; a weak D match, TRBD2 (5 bases). CDR1 LNHDA and CDR2 SQIVND come from the germline V gene (reference sequence). The CDR3 spans 14 residues. V was trimmed by 5 bases and J by 0 bases, leaving 10 bases between them. CDR3 in DNA: TGTGCCAGTAGTTCAGGACTGTACCAAGAGACCCAGTACTTC. It is translated as CASSSGLYQETQYF.

V usage is TRBV6-5 and J usage is TRBJ1-1; 10 bases are shared with TRBD1. The CDR3 runs 15 residues. Germline trimming cut 4 bases from V and 4 bases from J; bases unmatched to any gene: 6. Germline values: CDR1 MNHEY, CDR2 SVGAGI. The CDR3 reads CASSSRTGGATEAFF. In nucleotides, the CDR3 is TGTGCCAGCAGTTCCCGGACAGGGGGGGCCACTGAAGCTTTCTTT.

The CDR3 sequence: CASSSTSKMTGAHEQYF. DNA for the CDR3: TGTGCCAGCAGCTCGACTTCCAAGATGACAGGGGCCCACGAGCAGTACTTC. The chain couples TRBV5-6 to TRBJ2-7; 8 nucleotides match TRBD1. Trimming took 3 bases from V and 5 from J; bases not matched to a gene: 16. CDR3 length: 17 residues. Germline assignment: CDR1 SGHDT and CDR2 YYEEEE.

The J gene is TRBJ1-2, the V gene TRBV2; D is possibly TRBD1 (6 bases). V dropped 8 bases and J dropped 7 bases, with 23 bases sitting between them. The length of the CDR3 is 15 residues. CDR1 is SNHLY, CDR2 FYNNEI, per germline. DNA of the CDR3: TGTGCCAGCTGGGGGGGCGAGTGGAATGTGCCTGGCTACACCTTC. This encodes CASWGGEWNVPGYTF. The full variable domain, with the rest looked up from reference TRBV2 and TRBJ1-2, is EPEVTQTPSHQVTQMGQEVILRCVPISNHLYFYWYRQILGQKVEFLVSFYNNEISEKSEIFDDQFSVERPDGSNFTLKIRSTKLEDSAMYFCASWGGEWNVPGYTFGSGTRLTVV.

This chain links TRBV10-1 with TRBJ2-3, with no clear D. The V gene's germline CDR1 is WNHNN and CDR2 SYGVQD (reference sequence). Trimming shortened V by 7 bases and J by 0 bases, and 8 bases separated the two germline ends. The CDR3 runs to 13 residues. The CDR3 loop is CASIDTSTDTQYF. The CDR3 coding sequence is TGCGCCAGCATTGACACTAGCACAGATACGCAGTATTTT.

The table lists this clone with many counts. The chain links TRBV14 to TRBJ2-1; D ambiguous. V was cut by 4 bases and J by 0 bases, with 7 bases left in between. CDR3 length: 14 residues. Germline loops: CDR1 SGHDN, CDR2 FVKESK. The CDR3 sequence is CASSRTSSYNEQFF. The CDR3 bases are TGTGCCAGCAGCCGCACGAGCTCCTACAATGAGCAGTTCTTC.

The J gene is TRBJ1-2, the V gene TRBV9; D unclear. Germline CDR1 and CDR2: SGDLS and YYNGEE. The V end lost 2 bases, the J end lost 3 bases, and 14 bases lay between the germline ends. This CDR3 contains 15 residues. CDR3 coding DNA: TGTGCCAGCAGCGTGGCATCAGGATCCTACTATGGCTACACCTTC. This encodes CASSVASGSYYGYTF.

This clone was counted only a few times. CDR3 region: CASSAQGIGGTEAFF. The CDR3 coding sequence is TGTGCCAGCAGTGCACAGGGGATTGGGGGCACTGAAGCTTTCTTT. The chain carries TRBV6-5 and TRBJ1-1; 7 nucleotides agree with TRBD1. CDR1 MNHEY and CDR2 SVGAGI come from the germline V gene. V lost 5 bases and J lost 4; bases outside the gene matches: 10. CDR3 length: 15 amino acids.

This clone was detected only once. The genes are TRBV12-1 and TRBJ1-6; TRBD1, the table's D call, lacks a check against the DNA. TRBV12-1 is designated a pseudogene. The length of the CDR3 is 15 residues. The CDR3 loop is CASRTNRQGDSPLHF. In nucleotides, the CDR3 is TGTGCCAGCAGAACAAACCGACAGGGTGATTCACCCCTCCACTTT.

In this sample, this clone turned up a few times. The J gene is TRBJ1-5, the V gene TRBV5-5; D unclear. Germline V gene data show CDR1 as SGHKS and CDR2 as YYEKEE (reference sequence). The CDR3 totals 17 residues. The V end was cut by 0 bases, the J end by 1 base, with 14 bases between. The CDR3 sequence: CASSLEFQTASNQPQHF. CDR3 coding DNA: TGTGCCAGCAGCTTGGAATTCCAAACCGCGAGCAATCAGCCCCAGCATTTT.

Only one count was recorded for this clone. The V and J genes are TRBV6-6 and TRBJ1-2, with 11 bases identical to TRBD1. V was clipped by 5 bases and J by 8 bases; unmatched bases: 4. This CDR3 has 13 amino acids. Germline V lookup: CDR1 MNHNY, CDR2 SVGAGI (reference sequence). The CDR3 protein is CASSPGTGGGYTF. The CDR3 DNA is TGTGCCAGCAGTCCTGGGACAGGGGGGGGCTACACCTTC.

This clone has a single count. J is TRBJ2-1 and V is TRBV7-8; tentative D call: TRBD1 (6 bases). Trimming took 8 bases from V and 0 from J, leaving 14 bases between them. Germline lookup yields CDR1 SGHVS and CDR2 FQNEAQ. This CDR3 has 15 residues. Here the CDR3 reads CASALGAISYNEQFF. For the CDR3, the DNA is TGTGCCAGCGCTTTGGGGGCTATCTCCTACAATGAGCAGTTCTTC.

The V gene is TRBV19, the J gene TRBJ2-5, with a tentative D call TRBD1 (6 bases). V lost 5 bases and J lost 5, with 18 bases in between. CDR3 length: 15 amino acids. CDR1 LNHDA and CDR2 SQIVND come from the germline V gene (reference sequence). As DNA, the CDR3 is TGTGCCAGTAGTTTGGACAGCGCTCCGCGGGAGACCCAGTACTTC. Amino acids: CASSLDSAPRETQYF.

The chain combines TRBV30 with TRBJ2-1; maybe TRBD2 (5 bases). Trimming pared 4 bases from V and 3 bases from J, leaving 10 bases between. This CDR3 comprises 13 residues. Germline loops: CDR1 GTSNPN, CDR2 SVGIG (reference sequence). CDR3 sequence reads: CAWTEGHYNEQFF. The CDR3, as DNA: TGTGCCTGGACTGAGGGCCACTACAATGAGCAGTTCTTC.

The chain recombines TRBV5-4 with TRBJ2-7; 12 bases line up with TRBD1. The junction had 4 bases not matched to a gene; V was cut back by 3 bases and J by 6 bases. CDR3 size: 14 residues. The V gene's germline CDR1 is SGHNT and CDR2 YYREEE (reference sequence). The CDR3 loop is CASSSGQGAGEQYF. CDR3 DNA sequence: TGTGCCAGCAGCTCGGGACAGGGGGCAGGCGAGCAGTACTTC.

This rearrangement joins TRBV19 to TRBJ2-3; D unresolved. Germline V lookup: CDR1 LNHDA, CDR2 SQIVND (reference sequence). V lost 7 bases and J lost 2, with 10 bases in between. The CDR3 loop spans 13 amino acids. The CDR3 DNA reads TGTGCCAGTATGCCAACTTTCACAGATACGCAGTATTTT. Residues: CASMPTFTDTQYF.

CDR3 coding DNA: TGTGCCAGCAGTTCCCCTAACAGGGGGCCCTACGAGCAGTACTTC. It is translated as CASSSPNRGPYEQYF. This chain uses TRBV28 with TRBJ2-7, with 9 positions matching TRBD1. The CDR3 contains 15 residues. Germline V gene data show CDR1 as MDHEN and CDR2 as SYDVKM. After removal of 4 bases from V and 2 bases from J, the junction contained 6 bases not matched to a gene.

CDR3 bases: TGTGCCAGCAGCTTGCAGGCAGGGAGGGGTTACGAGCAGTACTTC. As protein: CASSLQAGRGYEQYF. The chain combines TRBV11-2 with TRBJ2-7, with 7 bases identical to TRBD2. This CDR3 contains 15 residues. Germline trimming cut 3 bases from V and 4 bases from J; bases unmatched to any gene: 9. Germline V gene lookup returns CDR1 SGHAT and CDR2 FQNNGV.

The V call is TRBV6-1, the J call TRBJ2-7; TRBD1 matches 7 bases. V dropped 10 bases and J dropped 2; count of bases not matched to a gene: 8. This CDR3 spans 13 amino acids. Germline loops: CDR1 MNHNS, CDR2 SASEGT. The CDR3 region is CATSWTGTYEQYF. CDR3 bases: TGTGCCACCTCCTGGACAGGTACCTACGAGCAGTACTTC.

The V gene is TRBV30, the J gene TRBJ2-7; D not certain. CDR1 is GTSNPN, CDR2 SVGIG, per germline (reference sequence). This CDR3 spans 12 amino acids. V was pared by 2 bases and J by 7 bases, with 12 bases between. In DNA form, the CDR3 reads TGTGCCTGGAGTACAGCTCGGTGGGAGCAGTACTTC. As protein: CAWSTARWEQYF.